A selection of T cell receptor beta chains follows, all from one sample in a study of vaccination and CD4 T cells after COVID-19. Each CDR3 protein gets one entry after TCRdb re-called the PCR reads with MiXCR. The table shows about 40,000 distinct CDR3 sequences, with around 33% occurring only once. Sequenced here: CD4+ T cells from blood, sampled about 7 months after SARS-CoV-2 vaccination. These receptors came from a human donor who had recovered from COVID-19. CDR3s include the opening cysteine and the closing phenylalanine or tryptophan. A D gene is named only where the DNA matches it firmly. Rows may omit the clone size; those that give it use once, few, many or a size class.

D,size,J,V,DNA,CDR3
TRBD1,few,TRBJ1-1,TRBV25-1,TGTGCCAGCAGTGAATTATCTGCCAGGGGGGATACTGAAGCTTTCTTT,CASSELSARGDTEAFF
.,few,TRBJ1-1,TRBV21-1,TGTGCCAGCAGCATGGGGGCCTGGATGAGAACTGAAGCTTTCTTT,CASSMGAWMRTEAFF
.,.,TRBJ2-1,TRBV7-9,TGTGCCAGCAGCTTAATTGGTGGGACCCGCTCCTACAATGAGCAGTTCTTC,CASSLIGGTRSYNEQFF
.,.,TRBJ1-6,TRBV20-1,TGCAGTGCTAGAGATCCCCAAAACTATAATTCACCCCTCCACTTT,CSARDPQNYNSPLHF
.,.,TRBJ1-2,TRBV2,TGTGCCAGCAGTCTACGGGACACGACTAACTATGGCTACACCTTC,CASSLRDTTNYGYTF
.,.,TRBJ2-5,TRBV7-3,TGTGCCAGCAGCCGGTCCCCTCAAGAGACCCAGTACTTC,CASSRSPQETQYF
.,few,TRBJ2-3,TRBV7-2,TGTGCCAGCAGCTTAGACCTTACCGGGAAAGGGGATACGCAGTATTTT,CASSLDLTGKGDTQYF
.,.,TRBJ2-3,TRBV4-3,TGCGCCAGCAGCCGAGCGACCAACACAGATACGCAGTATTTT,CASSRATNTDTQYF
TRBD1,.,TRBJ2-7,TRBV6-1,TGTGCCAGCAGCCGCGGGACAGGGGTTGAGCAGTACTTC,CASSRGTGVEQYF
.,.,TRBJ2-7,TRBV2,TGTGCCAGCAGTGGGTTCCTCGGCGAGCAGTACTTC,CASSGFLGEQYF
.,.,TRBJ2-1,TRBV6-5,TGTGCCAGCAGTTATGGGCGCGCGCGAGGCCCCTACAATGAGCAGTTCTTC,CASSYGRARGPYNEQFF
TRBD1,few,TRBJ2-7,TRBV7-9,TGTGCCAGCAGCTTGGGACAGGGATCGCATAGCTCCTACGAGCAGTACTTC,CASSLGQGSHSSYEQYF
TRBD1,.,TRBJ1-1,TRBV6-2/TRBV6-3,TGTGCCAGCGGGACAGGGACCACTGAAGCTTTCTTT,CASGTGTTEAFF
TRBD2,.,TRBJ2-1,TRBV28,TGTGCCAGCAGTGGCCTAGCGGGAGGGCGGAATGAGCAGTTCTTC,CASSGLAGGRNEQFF
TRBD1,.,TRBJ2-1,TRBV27,TGTGCCAGCAGTTTAGGGACAGACTCCAATGAGCAGTTCTTC,CASSLGTDSNEQFF
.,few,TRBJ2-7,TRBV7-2,TGTGCCAGCAGCTTGGATCGGAGAAGCTACGAGCAGTACTTC,CASSLDRRSYEQYF
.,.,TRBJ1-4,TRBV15,TGTGCCACCAGCAGAGATCAAGGGGTGAATGAAAAACTGTTTTTT,CATSRDQGVNEKLFF
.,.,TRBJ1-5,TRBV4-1,TGCGCTCCCGGACAGTCCGTTAGCAATCAGCCCCAGCATTTT,CAPGQSVSNQPQHF
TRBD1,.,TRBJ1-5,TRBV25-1,TGTGCCAGCAGCGTGACAGGGAATCAGCCCCAGCATTTT,CASSVTGNQPQHF
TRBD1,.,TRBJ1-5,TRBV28,TGTGCCAGCAGTTTAATTAGGACAGGGGCTCGCAATCAGCCCCAGCATTTT,CASSLIRTGARNQPQHF
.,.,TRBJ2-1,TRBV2,TGTGCCAGCAGTGAAGGGGGCTCCTACAATGAGCAGTTCTTC,CASSEGGSYNEQFF
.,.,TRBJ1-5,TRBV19,TGTGCCAGTAGCCCAGGCCGGCGCGAGGGACAGCCCCAGCATTTT,CASSPGRREGQPQHF
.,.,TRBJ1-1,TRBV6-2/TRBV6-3,TGTGCCAGCGTATGGGACAACGCGAACACTGAAGCTTTCTTT,CASVWDNANTEAFF
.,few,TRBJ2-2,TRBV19,TGTGCCAGTAGTATTCGGCCCGAATCGAACACCGGGGAGCTGTTTTTT,CASSIRPESNTGELFF
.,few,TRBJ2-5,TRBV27,TGTGCCAGCAGCCAAATCCGTTGGGGCCTCCAAGAGACCCAGTACTTC,CASSQIRWGLQETQYF
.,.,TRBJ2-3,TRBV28,TGTGCCAGCAGTTTTGGGGTGTTTCGACCAGATACGCAGTATTTT,CASSFGVFRPDTQYF
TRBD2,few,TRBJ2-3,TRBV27,TGTGCCAGCAGAACCTGGACTAGCGGGGAGGGAGGCACAGATACGCAGTATTTT,CASRTWTSGEGGTDTQYF
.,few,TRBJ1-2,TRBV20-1,TGCAGTGCTAGAGATCCGGACAGAGATGGCTACACCTTC,CSARDPDRDGYTF
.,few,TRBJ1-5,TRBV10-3,TGTGCCATCAGTGTAGTGGGAAATCAGCCCCAGCATTTT,CAISVVGNQPQHF
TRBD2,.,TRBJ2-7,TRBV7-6,TGTGCCAGCAGCTTAGATTCCGGGAGGGCCCGAGAGCAGTACTTC,CASSLDSGRAREQYF
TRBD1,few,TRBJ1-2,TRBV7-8,TGTGCCAGCAGCTTTTCTGGGACAGAGACCTATGGCTACACCTTC,CASSFSGTETYGYTF
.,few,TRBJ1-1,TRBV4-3,TGCGCCAGCAGCCAAGATCGAATCTGGGTGGACACTGAAGCTTTCTTT,CASSQDRIWVDTEAFF
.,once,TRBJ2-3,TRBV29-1,TGCAGCGCCGCGGGCGGGAAGGAGACAGATACGCAGTATTTT,CSAAGGKETDTQYF
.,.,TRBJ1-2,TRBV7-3,TGTGCCAGCAGCTTGGGAGGTTTGACCTATGGCTACACCTTC,CASSLGGLTYGYTF
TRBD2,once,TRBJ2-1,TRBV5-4,TGTGCCAGCAGCTTGGGAGGGGGGACTAGCGACTACAATGAGCAGTTCTTC,CASSLGGGTSDYNEQFF
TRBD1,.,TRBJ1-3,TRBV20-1,TGCAGTGCTAGAAGCAGGGGGTTTGGAAACACCATATATTTT,CSARSRGFGNTIYF
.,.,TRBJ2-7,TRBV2,TGTGCCAGCAGTGAAAGGGGGTTCGGGGACGAGCAGTACTTC,CASSERGFGDEQYF
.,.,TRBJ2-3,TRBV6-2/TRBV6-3,TGTGCCAGCAGTTACTCAGATACGCAGTATTTT,CASSYSDTQYF
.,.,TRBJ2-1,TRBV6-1,TGTGCCAGCAGTGAACTCCCCCCCTCGGGCGGCAGCTCCTACAATGAGCAGTTCTTC,CASSELPPSGGSSYNEQFF
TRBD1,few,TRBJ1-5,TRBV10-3,TGTGCCATCAGTGACTCGGGACAGGGGTTCGGCAATCAGCCCCAGCATTTT,CAISDSGQGFGNQPQHF
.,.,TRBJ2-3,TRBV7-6,TGTGCCAGCAGCTCGCGGACCACAGATACGCAGTATTTT,CASSSRTTDTQYF
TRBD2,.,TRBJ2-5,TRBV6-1,TGTGCCAGCAGTGAAGCGCGGGGGAGGGCTAGCGGGGGGACGGAGACCCAGTACTTC,CASSEARGRASGGTETQYF
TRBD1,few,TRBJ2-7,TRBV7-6,TGTGCCAGCAGCCAAGGACAGGGGCCCTACGAGCAGTACTTC,CASSQGQGPYEQYF
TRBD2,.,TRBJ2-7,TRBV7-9,TGTGCCAGCAGCCAGCCCTCGCGGGAGTTCTCCTACGAGCAGTACTTC,CASSQPSREFSYEQYF
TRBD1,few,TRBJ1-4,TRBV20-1,TGCAGTGCTAGAGATTACAGGGGGAGTGAAAAACTGTTTTTT,CSARDYRGSEKLFF
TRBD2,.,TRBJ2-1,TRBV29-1,TGCAGCGTTGAGGTAGGACTAGCGGAGACCTACAATGAGCAGTTCTTC,CSVEVGLAETYNEQFF
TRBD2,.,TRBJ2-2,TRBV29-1,TGCAGCGGTGGGGGGGTGACTAGCGGGACCGGGGAGCTGTTTTTT,CSGGGVTSGTGELFF
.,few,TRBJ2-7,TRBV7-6,TGTGCCAGCAGCTTCTCCGAGGGAGGGCAGTACTTC,CASSFSEGGQYF
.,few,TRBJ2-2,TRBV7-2,TGTGCCAGCAGTTACCGTGTAGGCACCGGGGAGCTGTTTTTT,CASSYRVGTGELFF